This T cell receptor (beta chain) derives from a study of OX40 agonist ivuxolimab in advanced cancers. Overall study results and limits: Also showing low normalized T-cell clonal expansion were some of the nonresponders. Antigen specificity remained undetermined for the expanded peripheral T cells.

With V trimmed by 1 base and J by 0 bases, 15 bases remained unmatched. Germline assignment: CDR1 LGHNA and CDR2 YSLEER. This CDR3 contains 22 residues. Sequencing used immunoSEQ multiplex PCR; TCRdb keeps in-frame clones, though not all of them. The sample comprises more than 65,000 clones, 85% of which are singletons, and about 0.83% rests with the top ten. As to this clone: Its antigen remains unidentified.

The specimen comprised CD4+ or CD8+ T cells sorted from blood, sampled in a trial of the OX40 agonist ivuxolimab. V gene TRBV4-3 combines with J gene TRBJ2-2, with 12 bases that match TRBD2. This clonotype was sampled from an adult with an advanced solid tumor such as melanoma, head and neck, liver or kidney cancer. CDR3 bases: TGCGCCAGCAGCCAAGTCTTGGCGGGGGCGAGGACTAGCGGGGCGAACACCGGGGAGCTGTTTTTT. This codes for CASSQVLAGARTSGANTGELFF.